The 24 T cell receptor beta chains presented below share a single source sample, sequenced in a study of T-cell reconstitution after alpha-beta-depleted transplantation in children. This sample's TCRbeta library carried unique molecular identifier barcodes. TCRdb reprocessed the PCR reads with MiXCR, giving one entry per CDR3 protein. The repertoire holds some 830,000 distinct CDR3 sequences, 15% to 20% seen once, with around 5.3% in the top ten. The sample in question was PBMCs, mostly from graft donor cells, obtained 360 days after TCRalphabeta/CD19-depleted stem cell transplant. The receptor set was obtained from a male patient younger than 18 who had a stem cell transplant for acute lymphoblastic leukemia, so the T cells may come from the graft donor.

The V call is TRBV20-1, the J call TRBJ2-3; 10 bases are a match to TRBD2. The CDR3 length is 18 residues. The V gene's germline CDR1 is DFQATT and CDR2 SNEGSKA (reference sequence). V was clipped by 5 bases and J by 4 bases; unmatched bases: 18. CDR3 DNA sequence: TGCAGTGCTCGATTAGGGAGGGTAGCTAGCGGGAGTGCAGATACGCAGTATTTT. As protein: CSARLGRVASGSADTQYF.

This clonotype was observed at least ten times. The genes are TRBV5-1 and TRBJ2-7, with D perhaps TRBD1 (5 bases). Germline CDR1 is SGHRS and CDR2 is YFSETQ. V was cut by 2 bases and J by 3 bases, with 9 bases left in between. The CDR3 length is 13 residues. CDR3 sequence (DNA): TGCGCCAGCAGCTTTGAAGGGGTCTACGAGCAGTACTTC. It specifies CASSFEGVYEQYF.

Points on this clonotype: Since a much larger clone is just one base distant, this may be a read error. The CDR3 DNA sequence: TGCGCCAGCAGCTTGGCCCACTACGGGCAGTACTTC. It specifies CASSLAHYGQYF. This chain joins TRBV5-1 and TRBJ2-7; D unclear. Germline assignment: CDR1 SGHRS and CDR2 YFSETQ. This CDR3 has 12 residues.

In this sample, this clonotype turned up many times. DNA of the CDR3: TGTGCCACCAGTGATTTGGGGACAGGGGGGCACGAGCAGTACTTC. Translated: CATSDLGTGGHEQYF. The chain employs TRBV24-1 and TRBJ2-7; TRBD1 matches 11 bases. The V gene's germline CDR1 is KGHDR and CDR2 SFDVKD. This CDR3 contains 15 residues. The J segment lost 5 bases and the V segment lost 0 bases, leaving 2 bases of the junction unmatched.

This clonotype was detected a few times. J is TRBJ2-7 and V is TRBV9; either TRBD1 or TRBD2 may supply D (5 bases each). The germline gives CDR1 SGDLS, CDR2 YYNGEE. The CDR3 extends over 13 amino acids. With 0 bases removed from V and 4 bases from J, the gap between germline ends came to 8 bases. The CDR3 DNA is TGTGCCAGCAGCGTAGGAGGGGAATACGAGCAGTACTTC. The encoded protein is CASSVGGEYEQYF.

This clonotype was counted only a few times. J is TRBJ2-7 and V is TRBV5-1, with D possibly being TRBD1 (5 bases). The CDR3 spans 16 residues. The germline V gene has CDR1 SGHRS and CDR2 YFSETQ. The V end was cut by 1 base, the J end by 1 base, with 15 bases between. This CDR3 is CASSLPSGQGSYEQYF. In DNA form, the CDR3 reads TGCGCCAGCAGCTTGCCCTCTGGTCAGGGTTCCTACGAGCAGTACTTC.

The chain is built from TRBV12-5 and TRBJ2-1; TRBD2 aligns across 10 bases. The CDR3 consists of 15 residues. CDR1 is LGHNT, CDR2 FRNRAP, per germline. Trimming at V came to 6 bases and at J to 1 base, leaving 3 bases not matched to a gene. In DNA, the CDR3 is TGTGCTAGTGGCCCTAGCGGGGGATCCTACAATGAGCAGTTCTTC. Its protein is CASGPSGGSYNEQFF.

The gene calls are TRBV12-3 or TRBV12-4 and TRBJ2-3; 7 bases are a match to TRBD2. This CDR3 spans 15 amino acids. J gave up 3 bases and V 4 bases, and 7 bases lay outside the gene matches. The CDR3 DNA reads as TGTGCCAGCAGTTACTGGGGAGGGCCGACAGATACGCAGTATTTT. Its translation is CASSYWGGPTDTQYF.

At least ten counts were recorded for this clonotype. V gene TRBV4-2 combines with J gene TRBJ2-7, with D perhaps TRBD1 (6 bases). The CDR3 totals 14 residues. Germline V gene data show CDR1 as LGHNA and CDR2 as YNFKEQ. V was clipped by 0 bases and J by 3 bases, with 9 bases between them. CDR3 in DNA: TGTGCCAGCAGCCAAGAGGACAGCCTCTACGAGCAGTACTTC. It is translated as CASSQEDSLYEQYF.

This clonotype appeared once. This sequence may be a read error, since a much larger clone differs from it by one base. This rearrangement joins TRBV20-1 to TRBJ2-3, with a possible D match to TRBD2 (7 bases). Germline CDR1 DFQATT, CDR2 SNEGSKA (reference sequence). The CDR3 contains 16 residues. The CDR3 nucleotides read TGCTGTGAAACGGGGGGTCGAACAGGGCCCACAGATACGCAGTATTTT. Protein product: CCETGGRTGPTDTQYF.

The chain is built from TRBV4-1 and TRBJ2-7, with D maybe TRBD1 (5 bases). CDR3 length: 14 residues. Germline V gene data show CDR1 as MGHRA and CDR2 as YSYEKL. Trimming pared 3 bases from V and 2 bases from J, leaving 11 bases between. This chain's CDR3 is CASSHSQGPYEQYF. CDR3 sequence (DNA): TGCGCCAGCAGCCACTCGCAGGGTCCCTACGAGCAGTACTTC.

The chain is built from TRBV7-6 and TRBJ2-2; D unresolved. The length of the CDR3 is 15 residues. Germline V gene sequence: CDR1 SGHVS, CDR2 FNYEAQ. Trimming left V 1 base short and J 2 bases short, with 8 bases between. Here the CDR3 DNA reads TGTGCCAGCAGCTTAGGGGCAGACAACACCGGGGAGCTGTTTTTT. Its protein product is CASSLGADNTGELFF.

This clonotype came up a few times. V gene TRBV7-9 combines with J gene TRBJ2-1; TRBD1 agrees at 10 bases. J gave up 14 bases and V 5 bases, and 15 bases lay outside the gene matches. The V gene's germline CDR1 is SEHNR and CDR2 FQNEAQ (reference sequence). CDR3 size: 15 residues. The CDR3 coding sequence is TGTGCCAGCAGCCCGGACAGGGGGGCCGTAATGAGAAAGTTCTTC. Residues: CASSPDRGAVMRKFF.

This clonotype has more than one count but fewer than ten. V gene TRBV20-1 combines with J gene TRBJ1-5, with D perhaps matching TRBD1 (6 bases). V dropped 5 bases and J dropped 2 bases, with 13 bases sitting between them. This CDR3 comprises 14 residues. CDR1 and CDR2 (germline): DFQATT, SNEGSKA (reference sequence). The CDR3 region has the DNA TGCAGTGCTGGAACAGGGTTTGGCAATCAGCCCCAGCATTTT. Translating it yields CSAGTGFGNQPQHF.

This clonotype occurred a few times. The chain carries TRBV12-3 or TRBV12-4 and TRBJ2-1; D gene unclear. The CDR3 runs to 13 residues. Trimming removed 5 bases from V and 6 bases from J, with 11 bases in between. CDR3 bases: TGTGCCAGCAGTAAAAGTAGGGTCAATGAGCAGTTCTTC. Its protein is CASSKSRVNEQFF.

This rearrangement joins TRBV10-3 to TRBJ1-2; D might be TRBD1 (6 bases). The germline V gene has CDR1 ENHRY and CDR2 SYGVKD. The V gene lost 4 bases and the J gene lost 5 bases, with 17 bases spanning the gap. CDR3 length: 15 amino acids. The CDR3 protein is CAISAVAGAGYGYTF. Here the CDR3 DNA reads TGTGCCATCAGTGCCGTGGCAGGGGCTGGGTATGGCTACACCTTC.

The rearrangement links TRBV12-3 or TRBV12-4 to TRBJ2-7, with 10 bases matching TRBD1. V was clipped by 6 bases and J by 6 bases; unmatched bases: 8. The length of the CDR3 is 14 residues. The DNA for the CDR3 is TGTGCCAGCAGGATGACAGGGGGCCTAGGCGAGCAGTACTTC. Translating it yields CASRMTGGLGEQYF.

V usage is TRBV9 and J usage is TRBJ2-2; D perhaps matches TRBD2 (6 bases). This CDR3 spans 14 amino acids. V lost 2 bases to trimming and J lost 6 bases, with 11 bases between them. The V gene's germline CDR1 is SGDLS and CDR2 YYNGEE. DNA of the CDR3: TGTGCCAGCAGCGTGGGAGGTTACGCCGGGGAGCTGTTTTTT. Protein: CASSVGGYAGELFF.

This clonotype has a count of ten or more. The chain combines TRBV7-2 with TRBJ2-7; 7 bases are shared with TRBD1. CDR1 is SGHTA, CDR2 FQGNSA, per germline. The CDR3 has 14 residues. J lost 0 bases, V lost 5 bases, and 4 bases had no gene match. DNA for the CDR3: TGTGCCAGCAGCCCGACAGGGAACTCCTACGAGCAGTACTTC. It codes for CASSPTGNSYEQYF. Full variable domain (outside the CDR3, taken from reference TRBV7-2 and TRBJ2-7): GAGVSQSPSNKVTEKGKDVELRCDPISGHTALYWYRQSLGQGLEFLIYFQGNSAPDKSGLPSDRFSAERTGGSVSTLTIQRTQQEDSAVYLCASSPTGNSYEQYFGPGTRLTVT.

At least ten counts were recorded for this clonotype. This chain joins TRBV15 and TRBJ2-7; 12 bases align to TRBD2. Germline V gene lookup returns CDR1 LNHNV and CDR2 YYDKDF (reference sequence). The V and J ends lost 1 base and 5 bases, in that order; junction bases with no gene match: 6. The CDR3 covers 16 residues. Here the CDR3 reads CATSRASGRARNEQYF. The CDR3 nucleotides are TGTGCCACCAGCAGAGCTAGCGGGAGGGCCAGAAACGAGCAGTACTTC.

This clonotype has only a few counts. The chain is built from TRBV15 and TRBJ2-1; 7 positions match TRBD1. The V gene's germline CDR1 is LNHNV and CDR2 YYDKDF (reference sequence). The CDR3 loop spans 15 amino acids. The V segment lost 5 bases and the J segment 9 bases; nucleotides outside the gene matches: 13. The CDR3 region is CATSQKSQGVGEQFF. CDR3 in DNA: TGTGCCACCAGCCAAAAGAGCCAGGGGGTGGGTGAGCAGTTCTTC.

This clonotype was observed at least ten times. V is TRBV7-9 and J is TRBJ2-4; TRBD1 matches at 8 bases. V shed 5 bases, J shed 6 bases, and the junction held 9 bases outside the gene matches. The CDR3 is made up of 15 amino acids. Germline loops: CDR1 SEHNR, CDR2 FQNEAQ (reference sequence). The DNA of the CDR3 is TGTGCCAGCAGCCCGGACAGGGCGAAGAGAAACATTCAGTACTTC. It is translated as CASSPDRAKRNIQYF. Combining the CDR3 with reference TRBV7-9 and TRBJ2-4 gives the whole variable domain DTGVSQNPRHKITKRGQNVTFRCDPISEHNRLYWYRQTLGQGPEFLTYFQNEAQLEKSRLLSDRFSAERPKGSFSTLEIQRTEQGDSAMYLCASSPDRAKRNIQYFGAGTRLSVL.

The chain carries TRBV3-1 and TRBJ1-1; no clear D gene. Trimming took off 1 base at V and 7 bases at J, with 10 bases between the two ends. The CDR3 sequence is 13 residues long. Germline loops: CDR1 LGHDT, CDR2 YNNKEL (reference sequence). The CDR3 region has the DNA TGTGCCAGCAGCCAAGGGCCTTTGGTTGAAGCTTTCTTT. Encoded protein: CASSQGPLVEAFF.

This clonotype was seen more than once but under ten times. This chain uses TRBV5-1 with TRBJ2-5, with 7 bases identical to TRBD2. Germline V gene sequence: CDR1 SGHRS, CDR2 YFSETQ. This CDR3 contains 14 residues. V lost 4 bases, J lost 2 bases, and 5 bases stayed unmatched. CDR3 region: CASSGRDKQETQYF. CDR3 DNA: TGCGCCAGCAGCGGGAGGGATAAACAAGAGACCCAGTACTTC.